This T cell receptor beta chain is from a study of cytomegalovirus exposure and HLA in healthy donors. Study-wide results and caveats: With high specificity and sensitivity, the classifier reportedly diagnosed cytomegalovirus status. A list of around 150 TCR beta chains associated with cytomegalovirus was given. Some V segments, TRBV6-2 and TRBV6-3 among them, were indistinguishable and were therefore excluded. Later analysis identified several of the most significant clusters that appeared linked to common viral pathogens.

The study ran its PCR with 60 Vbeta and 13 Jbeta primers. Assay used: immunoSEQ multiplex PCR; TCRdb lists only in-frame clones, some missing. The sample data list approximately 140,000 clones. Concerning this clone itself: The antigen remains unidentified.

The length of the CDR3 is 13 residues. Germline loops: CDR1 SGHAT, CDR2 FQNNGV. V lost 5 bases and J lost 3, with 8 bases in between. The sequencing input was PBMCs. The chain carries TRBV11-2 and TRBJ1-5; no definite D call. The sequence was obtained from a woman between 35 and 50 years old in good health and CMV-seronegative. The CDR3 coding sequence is TGTGCCAGCAGCCAGGCCCTCAATCAGCCCCAGCATTTT. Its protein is CASSQALNQPQHF.